This TCR beta chain was captured by sequencing in a study of blood T cell repertoires in COVID-19. In the authors' workflow: Counts of nucleated cells, estimated from reference gene primer amplification, were obtained. Some clones are missing from TCRdb's copy, which holds only in-frame ones; the method was immunoSEQ multiplex PCR. For V, J and clone size, that table is used; D and trimming come from the DNA. There are 250,000 or so clones in the sample; around 86% occur only once, and about 1.6% lies in the top ten. Individuals aged about 18 to 89 years were recruited from fewer than 30 US areas. Which cohort a participant joined came from the clinical history participants gave. Germline V CDR1 and CDR2: SEHNR, FQNEAQ (reference sequence). The CDR3 sequence is 16 residues long. The trim removed 5 bases at V and 1 base at J, leaving 9 bases unmatched. This clone was observed a single time.

V usage is TRBV7-9 and J usage is TRBJ2-5; TRBD1 matches at 8 bases. Sequenced sample: PBMCs or T cells enriched from blood (not recorded which). This TCR came from a woman in her 50s who had recovered from COVID-19. DNA of the CDR3: TGTGCCAGCAGCCCCGGACAGGGCAGCGTCCAAGAGACCCAGTACTTC. Translated: CASSPGQGSVQETQYF.